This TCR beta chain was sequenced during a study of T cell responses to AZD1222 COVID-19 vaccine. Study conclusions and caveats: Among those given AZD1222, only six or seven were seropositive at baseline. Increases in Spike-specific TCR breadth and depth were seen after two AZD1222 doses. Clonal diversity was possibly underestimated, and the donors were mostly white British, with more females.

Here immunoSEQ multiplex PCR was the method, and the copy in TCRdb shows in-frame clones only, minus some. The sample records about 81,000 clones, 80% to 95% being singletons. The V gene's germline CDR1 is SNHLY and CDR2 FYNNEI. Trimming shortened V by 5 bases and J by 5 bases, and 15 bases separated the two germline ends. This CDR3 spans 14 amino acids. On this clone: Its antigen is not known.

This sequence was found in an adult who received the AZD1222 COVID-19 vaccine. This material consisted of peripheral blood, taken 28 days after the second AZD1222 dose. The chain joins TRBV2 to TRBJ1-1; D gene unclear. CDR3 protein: CASSQYTLWTEAFF. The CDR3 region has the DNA TGTGCCAGCAGTCAATACACCTTGTGGACTGAAGCTTTCTTT.